This T cell receptor beta chain was recovered during a study of monozygotic twins with inflammatory bowel disease (dated by TCRdb to about 2019). Concerning the study at large: A total of around 30 monozygotic twin pairs were included in the full study, comprising nine German pairs (four IBD-concordant, five IBD-discordant) and 19 IBD-discordant Danish pairs. The search for disease-associated traits relied mainly on comparing IBD patients with their genetically identical healthy co-twins within discordant pairs. Each individual had, on average, about 151 000 unique TCRalpha sequences and 181 000 unique TCRbeta sequences available for analysis.

On this clonotype: What this receptor recognizes is not known.

The CDR3 numbers 16 residues from cysteine through phenylalanine. There is no recorded DNA. According to the germline V gene, CDR1 reads MDHEN and CDR2 reads SYDVKM. The library was made by 5' RACE. For each TCR library, about 4,000 ng of total RNA was used. cDNA was synthesized with SMARTScribe reverse transcriptase in eight separate reactions per sample. During cDNA synthesis, unique molecular identifiers containing a 6-nucleotide sample barcode were introduced by template switching. TCRalpha and TCRbeta cDNA was amplified by two nested PCRs of 16 and 9 cycles, with bead purification after each PCR. Before amplification, the cDNA was treated with uracil DNA-glycosylase and purified using the QIAquick PCR purification kit. The second PCR added Illumina TruSeq-compatible adapters along with sample-specific barcodes. Library quality and concentration were checked on TapeStation and Qubit, and libraries were pooled at about 5 ng each. Sequencing of pooled libraries was carried out on an Illumina HiSeq2500 single-index Rapid Run using 2 x 100 bp reads and custom sequencing primers. On the study's bioinformatics: MiGEC version 1.2.6 was used for UMI-based consensus assembly, which corrected PCR and sequencing errors. MiXCR version 2.1.1 was used to carry out V(D)J alignment, clonotype assembly and CDR3 extraction. Normalisation of gene usage, clonotype sharing and MAIT/NKT TCR abundance was achieved by analysing the top 1000, 10 000 and 20 000 clonotypes per sample. After downsampling to 27 000 UMIs, diversity was calculated as the inverse Simpson index using the vegan R package. Paired Mann-Whitney U tests were applied to discordant twin pairs, and Benjamini-Hochberg correction was used for multiple testing. The reads were reprocessed in TCRdb, with one entry per CDR3 protein sequence and no accompanying DNA. TCRdb, rather than the study authors, made the V and J calls. The table held for this sample gives a few hundred thousand distinct CDR3 sequences. 2.6% of the sample is taken by the ten largest.

From each donor, an approximately 2.5 ml peripheral blood sample was drawn into PAXgene tubes and stored at -80 degrees C. Without T cell sorting, total RNA was isolated from whole blood using the PAXgene blood miRNA kit on an automated QIAcube. Peripheral blood from monozygotic twin pairs who were concordant or discordant for inflammatory bowel disease underwent deep TCRalpha and TCRbeta repertoire profiling using unique molecular barcoding. Smoking habits were recorded for all twin pairs, with individuals classified as current, former or never smokers. Broader findings and caveats from the paper: No difference in repertoire similarity was observed between concordant and discordant twins, possibly owing to limited statistical power. No single strong signal or clonotype linked to IBD turned up in the results, so the idea that one exists was not supported. Measured by the inverse Simpson index, TCRbeta repertoire diversity was lower in IBD patients than in their healthy co-twins. Because patients received different immunosuppressive treatments, the repertoires may have picked up extra background noise and variability between individuals. The analysis was unable to tell different T cell subtypes apart. Compared with healthy twins, IBD patients had fewer clonotypes in common with other individuals, a difference most pronounced in patients showing signs of disease activity.

The receptor was derived from a human donor with ulcerative colitis or Crohn's disease, or a healthy co-twin of an affected twin (not recorded which). Sequenced material: blood. The V and J genes are TRBV28 and TRBJ2-5; TCRdb returns TRBD1, unconfirmable since there is no DNA. Here the CDR3 is given as CAKPPGQGAFKETQYF. Where the CDR3 stops, the reference TRBV28 and TRBJ2-5 genes take over; the full variable domain is DVKVTQSSRYLVKRTGEKVFLECVQDMDHENMFWYRQDPGLGLRLIYFSYDVKMKEKGDIPEGYSVSREKKERFSLILESASTNQTSMYLCAKPPGQGAFKETQYFGPGTRLLVL.